Each of the 32 T cell receptor beta chains below was sequenced from the same sample in a study of CD8+ T cells in alopecia areata. RNA, once extracted, was reverse transcribed into cDNA for use as the sequencing template. Some clones are missing from TCRdb's copy, which holds only in-frame ones; the method was immunoSEQ multiplex PCR. Here the sample spans 130,000 to 150,000 clones, roughly 50% being singletons. Source material: CD4+ T cells sorted from blood. The receptors come from a human donor with alopecia areata.

The chain joins TRBV2 to TRBJ1-1; D unclear. Trimming cost V 4 bases and J 6 bases, with 9 bases left between them. Per the germline V gene, CDR1 is SNHLY and CDR2 is FYNNEI. CDR3 length: 12 residues. CDR3 sequence reads: CASSGSGSEAFF. CDR3 coding DNA: TGTGCCAGCAGTGGTTCAGGTTCTGAAGCTTTCTTT.

At least ten counts were recorded for this clone. The chain uses TRBV9 and TRBJ2-1; D not resolved. This CDR3 has 12 amino acids. CDR1 and CDR2 (germline): SGDLS, YYNGEE. The V end was cut by 0 bases, the J end by 9 bases, with 7 bases between. The CDR3 nucleotides read TGTGCCAGCAGCGTAGTGGGTGGTGAGCAGTTCTTC. It translates to CASSVVGGEQFF.

V is TRBV7-6 and J is TRBJ2-5; the match to TRBD2 covers 8 bases. CDR1 and CDR2 from the germline V gene are SGHVS and FNYEAQ. J gave up 2 bases and V 5 bases, and 4 bases lay outside the gene matches. The CDR3 has 14 residues. The CDR3 protein is CASSRSSGQETQYF. The CDR3 region has the DNA TGTGCCAGCAGCCGCTCTAGCGGGCAAGAGACCCAGTACTTC.

This rearrangement joins TRBV27 to TRBJ2-7; 8 bases are a match to TRBD1. Germline CDR1 MNHEY, CDR2 SMNVEV (reference sequence). The CDR3 contains 16 residues. The junction had 12 bases not matched to a gene; V was cut back by 6 bases and J by 2 bases. The CDR3 DNA is TGTGCCAGCAGCGAAAGGGTAGGACAGGGAACCTACGAGCAGTACTTC. Its protein product is CASSERVGQGTYEQYF.

In this sample, this clone turned up many times. Here the CDR3 reads CASSASGRTHTDTQYF. The DNA for the CDR3 is TGTGCCAGCAGCGCTAGCGGGAGAACGCACACAGATACGCAGTATTTT. J is TRBJ2-3 and V is TRBV5-4; 10 bases line up with TRBD2. The CDR3 is 16 amino acids. The germline gives CDR1 SGHNT, CDR2 YYREEE (reference sequence). The ends lost 4 bases at V and 2 bases at J; junction bases unmatched: 7.

This clone occurred a few times. The chain uses TRBV28 and TRBJ1-4; a weak D match, TRBD1 (6 bases). Looked up from germline, CDR1 is MDHEN and CDR2 is SYDVKM. V was trimmed by 2 bases and J by 8 bases, leaving 9 bases between them. This CDR3 has 13 residues. CDR3 DNA sequence: TGTGCCAGCAGTTTACAGGGGAGAGAAAAACTGTTTTTT. Translation gives CASSLQGREKLFF.

The gene calls are TRBV30 and TRBJ1-1; a possible D gene is TRBD1 (5 bases). The germline CDR1 and CDR2 sequences are GTSNPN and SVGIG (reference sequence). Trimming shortened V by 6 bases and J by 4 bases, and 15 bases separated the two germline ends. CDR3 length: 13 residues. This chain's CDR3 is CACQTGRATEAFF. In DNA, the CDR3 is TGTGCCTGTCAAACAGGTCGGGCCACTGAAGCTTTCTTT. Together with reference TRBV30 and TRBJ1-1, the CDR3 gives the full variable domain: SQTIHQWPATLVQPVGSPLSLECTVEGTSNPNLYWYRQAAGRGLQLLFYSVGIGQISSEVPQNLSASRPQDRQFILSSKKLLLSDSGFYLCACQTGRATEAFFGQGTRLTVV.

The table lists this clone with a few counts. V is TRBV6-6 and J is TRBJ2-5, with 9 bases that match TRBD2. Trimming at V came to 3 bases and at J to 4 bases, leaving 6 bases not matched to a gene. The CDR3 has 15 amino acids. CDR1 is MNHNY, CDR2 SVGAGI, per germline (reference sequence). The CDR3 nucleotides read TGTGCCAGCAGTTATGGGCGGGAGGGCCGAGAGACCCAGTACTTC. Protein: CASSYGREGRETQYF.

The chain carries TRBV5-1 and TRBJ2-1; 9 positions agree with TRBD1. The CDR3 is 15 residues long. Losses at the gene ends were 3 bases for V and 9 bases for J; bases not matched to a gene: 10. From germline, CDR1 is SGHRS and CDR2 YFSETQ. The CDR3 is CASSSTGTGSGEQFF. The CDR3 coding sequence is TGCGCCAGCAGCTCAACCGGGACAGGGAGTGGTGAGCAGTTCTTC.

The CDR3 here is CASSESGNPLLYEQYF. As DNA, the CDR3 is TGTGCCAGCAGTGAATCGGGCAACCCCCTACTTTACGAGCAGTACTTC. The rearrangement uses TRBV25-1 and TRBJ2-7; D not certain. CDR1 and CDR2 from the germline V gene are MGHDK and SYGVNS. The V end was cut by 1 base, the J end by 4 bases, with 17 bases between. The CDR3 extends over 16 amino acids.

Regarding this clone: Other DNA sequences from this sample encode an identical CDR3 as well. The chain couples TRBV30 to TRBJ1-5; D is uncertain. This CDR3 contains 13 residues. With 1 base removed from V and 0 bases from J, the gap between germline ends came to 4 bases. CDR1 GTSNPN and CDR2 SVGIG come from the germline V gene (reference sequence). The CDR3 coding sequence is TGTGCCTGGAGTGGGGGTAGCAATCAGCCCCAGCATTTT. Translation gives CAWSGGSNQPQHF. The full variable domain, its missing parts supplied by reference TRBV30 and TRBJ1-5, is SQTIHQWPATLVQPVGSPLSLECTVEGTSNPNLYWYRQAAGRGLQLLFYSVGIGQISSEVPQNLSASRPQDRQFILSSKKLLLSDSGFYLCAWSGGSNQPQHFGDGTRLSIL.

The rearrangement joins TRBV5-4 to TRBJ2-5; 9 nucleotides match TRBD1. The CDR3 consists of 15 residues. The V and J ends lost 0 bases and 5 bases, in that order; junction bases with no gene match: 5. CDR1 SGHNT and CDR2 YYREEE come from the germline V gene (reference sequence). CDR3 sequence (DNA): TGTGCCAGCAGCTTGGTAGGACAGGGGACGGAGACCCAGTACTTC. Residues: CASSLVGQGTETQYF.

The V and J genes are TRBV5-1 and TRBJ2-1; D gene uncertain. V was cut by 4 bases and J by 5 bases, with 10 bases left in between. CDR3 size: 13 residues. Germline CDR1 SGHRS, CDR2 YFSETQ. In nucleotides, the CDR3 is TGCGCCAGCAGCATGGAATTAAACAATGAGCAGTTCTTC. Amino acid sequence: CASSMELNNEQFF. The entire variable domain, with the rest obtained from reference TRBV5-1 and TRBJ2-1, is as follows: KAGVTQTPRYLIKTRGQQVTLSCSPISGHRSVSWYQQTPGQGLQFLFEYFSETQRNKGNFPGRFSGRQFSNSRSEMNVSTLELGDSALYLCASSMELNNEQFFGPGTRLTVL.

CDR3 protein: CASSRDGRTQETQYF. DNA for the CDR3: TGTGCCAGCTCACGCGACGGAAGGACACAAGAGACCCAGTACTTC. V usage is TRBV18 and J usage is TRBJ2-5, with D perhaps TRBD1 (5 bases). This CDR3 is 15 amino acids long. V was clipped by 4 bases and J by 2 bases, with 14 bases between them. Germline CDR1 reads KGHSH; CDR2 reads LQKENI.

This clone was counted only a few times. The chain links TRBV4-1 to TRBJ1-1; TRBD1 agrees at 7 bases. This CDR3 is built from 13 residues. Trimming at V came to 3 bases and at J to 4 bases, leaving 2 bases not matched to a gene. CDR1 and CDR2 (germline): MGHRA, YSYEKL. CDR3: CASSHPGGTEAFF. CDR3 bases: TGCGCCAGCAGCCATCCAGGGGGCACTGAAGCTTTCTTT.

The chain carries TRBV29-1 and TRBJ2-3, with D perhaps matching TRBD2 (6 bases). Germline assignment: CDR1 SQVTM and CDR2 ANQGSEA. CDR3 length: 14 residues. The V and J ends lost 5 bases and 4 bases respectively, with 16 bases between them. CDR3 DNA: TGCAGCGTTAGTTCGGCGGGACGGGCAGATACGCAGTATTTT. It encodes CSVSSAGRADTQYF.

The genes are TRBV7-6 and TRBJ2-3, with D perhaps TRBD1 or TRBD2 (8 bases each). This CDR3 is built from 15 residues. CDR1 SGHVS and CDR2 FNYEAQ come from the germline V gene. V was trimmed by 6 bases and J by 11 bases, leaving 24 bases between them. The CDR3 coding sequence is TGTGCCAGCAGACAGACTAGCGAGCCAGGGGGCCAGCAGTATTTT. It is translated as CASRQTSEPGGQQYF.

V is TRBV28 and J is TRBJ2-3, with D possibly being TRBD1 (5 bases). The CDR3 consists of 15 residues. Germline CDR1 is MDHEN and CDR2 is SYDVKM. V lost 3 bases to trimming and J lost 7 bases, with 17 bases between them. The CDR3 DNA sequence: TGTGCCAGCAGTTTGGGCAGGGTCGTTGTGAATACGCAGTATTTT. Encoded protein: CASSLGRVVVNTQYF.

This clone is a singleton in its sample. This chain uses TRBV5-1 with TRBJ1-2; 7 bases line up with TRBD1. This CDR3 region has 14 residues. With V trimmed by 4 bases and J by 6 bases, 9 bases remained unmatched. Germline V gene sequence: CDR1 SGHRS, CDR2 YFSETQ. This CDR3 reads CASSKEGQADGYTF. The DNA for the CDR3 is TGCGCCAGCAGCAAGGAAGGACAGGCCGATGGCTACACCTTC. The variable domain in full, completed from reference TRBV5-1 and TRBJ1-2, reads KAGVTQTPRYLIKTRGQQVTLSCSPISGHRSVSWYQQTPGQGLQFLFEYFSETQRNKGNFPGRFSGRQFSNSRSEMNVSTLELGDSALYLCASSKEGQADGYTFGSGTRLTVV.

The chain uses TRBV7-9 and TRBJ2-5; 7 bases are shared with TRBD2. Germline assignment: CDR1 SEHNR and CDR2 FQNEAQ (reference sequence). This CDR3 is built from 19 residues. The V segment lost 5 bases and the J segment 1 base; nucleotides outside the gene matches: 19. The CDR3 loop is CASSQGSTRAGELQETQYF. CDR3 nucleotide sequence: TGTGCCAGCAGCCAAGGTTCAACTCGGGCGGGAGAGCTCCAAGAGACCCAGTACTTC.

This clone came up a few times. The V and J genes are TRBV29-1 and TRBJ2-5, with TRBD1 as a possible D gene (5 bases). Germline CDR1 and CDR2: SQVTM and ANQGSEA. Trimming took 4 bases from V and 7 from J, leaving 13 bases between them. This CDR3 contains 12 residues. CDR3 DNA sequence: TGCAGCGTTGCTGTTTCGCAGGGGACCCAGTACTTC. Protein sequence: CSVAVSQGTQYF.

On this clone: At the DNA level, this CDR3 is encoded by other sequences in the same sample as well. The CDR3: CSVNRGAYEQYF. CDR3 in DNA: TGCAGCGTGAACAGGGGCGCCTACGAGCAGTACTTC. The chain has TRBV29-1 and TRBJ2-7; 7 bases agree with TRBD1. This CDR3 is built from 12 residues. Looked up from germline, CDR1 is SQVTM and CDR2 is ANQGSEA. V lost 6 bases and J lost 2; bases outside the gene matches: 4.

V gene TRBV5-1 combines with J gene TRBJ2-7; 7 bases align to TRBD1. The CDR3 is 13 amino acids. V was clipped by 1 base and J by 3 bases; unmatched bases: 1. From germline, CDR1 is SGHRS and CDR2 YFSETQ. CDR3 region: CASSLRTGYEQYF. The CDR3 DNA sequence: TGCGCCAGCAGCTTGAGGACAGGCTACGAGCAGTACTTC. Variable domain in full (rest from reference TRBV5-1 and TRBJ2-7): KAGVTQTPRYLIKTRGQQVTLSCSPISGHRSVSWYQQTPGQGLQFLFEYFSETQRNKGNFPGRFSGRQFSNSRSEMNVSTLELGDSALYLCASSLRTGYEQYFGPGTRLTVT.

This clone has only a few counts. The chain employs TRBV7-2 and TRBJ2-2; D is uncertain. With 5 bases removed from V and 3 bases from J, the gap between germline ends came to 13 bases. CDR1 SGHTA and CDR2 FQGNSA come from the germline V gene. The CDR3 is made up of 15 amino acids. The CDR3 bases are TGTGCCAGCAGCCCCTCGGTGGATTACACCGGGGAGCTGTTTTTT. Amino acid sequence: CASSPSVDYTGELFF.

J is TRBJ2-1 and V is TRBV5-6; 10 nucleotides agree with TRBD2. Germline lookup yields CDR1 SGHDT and CDR2 YYEEEE. CDR3 length equals 19 residues. Unmatched junction bases numbered 21, after V lost 5 bases and J lost 7 bases. The CDR3 DNA reads TGTGCCAGCAGTTACGAACCGGGACTAGCGATGAGCCCCCGGAATGAGCAGTTCTTC. It codes for CASSYEPGLAMSPRNEQFF.

V is TRBV28 and J is TRBJ2-7, with D unclear. The CDR3 loop spans 13 amino acids. Trimming cost V 6 bases and J 5 bases, with 14 bases left between them. CDR1 MDHEN and CDR2 SYDVKM come from the germline V gene. The CDR3 sequence is CASSPTGIDEQYF. DNA of the CDR3: TGTGCCAGCAGCCCAACTGGCATAGACGAGCAGTACTTC.

This clone occurred a few times. The chain uses TRBV29-1 and TRBJ2-5, with 8 bases fitting TRBD1. V shed 7 bases and J 4 bases; nucleotides not matched to a gene: 5. The CDR3 is 12 amino acids. CDR1 and CDR2 (germline): SQVTM, ANQGSEA. CDR3 region: CSGARGLETQYF. The DNA for the CDR3 is TGCAGCGGAGCCAGGGGGCTAGAGACCCAGTACTTC. Full variable domain (rest looked up from reference TRBV29-1 and TRBJ2-5): SAVISQKPSRDICQRGTSLTIQCQVDSQVTMMFWYRQQPGQSLTLIATANQGSEATYESGFVIDKFPISRPNLTFSTLTVSNMSPEDSSIYLCSGARGLETQYFGPGTRLLVL.

The rearrangement uses TRBV27 and TRBJ2-3; 7 positions agree with TRBD2. CDR1 MNHEY and CDR2 SMNVEV come from the germline V gene (reference sequence). V trimming: 5 bases; J trimming: 3 bases; junction bases outside the gene matches: 11. The CDR3 extends over 16 amino acids. CDR3 sequence (DNA): TGTGCCAGCAGTCTTAGGGACTGGGGGGGGACAGATACGCAGTATTTT. Protein product: CASSLRDWGGTDTQYF.

This rearrangement joins TRBV29-1 to TRBJ2-5, with D perhaps TRBD1 or TRBD2 (7 bases each). CDR3 length equals 15 residues. V was shortened by 6 bases and J by 5 bases, with 22 bases between the two germline ends. Germline CDR1 reads SQVTM; CDR2 reads ANQGSEA. CDR3 bases: TGCAGCGTGGGGGGGCGACAGGGTCTGAGGGAGACCCAGTACTTC. It translates to CSVGGRQGLRETQYF.

The chain joins TRBV7-6 to TRBJ2-7; 8 nucleotides agree with TRBD1. This CDR3 has 15 amino acids. Germline CDR1 reads SGHVS; CDR2 reads FNYEAQ. V lost 4 bases and J lost 0; bases outside the gene matches: 5. CDR3 sequence (DNA): TGTGCCAGCAGCTCCCCCACAGGGGGCTCCTACGAGCAGTACTTC. It codes for CASSSPTGGSYEQYF.

The chain combines TRBV4-1 with TRBJ2-2, with 8 bases aligning to TRBD2. Germline V lookup: CDR1 MGHRA, CDR2 YSYEKL. The CDR3 totals 19 residues. J was trimmed by 1 base and V by 4 bases; bases with no gene match: 14. CDR3 loop: CASSPGGQSGRGNTGELFF. The CDR3 DNA is TGCGCCAGCAGCCCCGGGGGCCAGTCCGGGAGGGGGAACACCGGGGAGCTGTTTTTT.

This clone was recorded only once. This chain links TRBV30 with TRBJ2-1, with D possibly matching TRBD2 (6 bases). The CDR3 consists of 14 residues. With 2 bases removed from V and 5 bases from J, the gap between germline ends came to 13 bases. The germline V gene has CDR1 GTSNPN and CDR2 SVGIG (reference sequence). CDR3 sequence reads: CAWSPRRTNNEQFF. Here the CDR3 DNA reads TGTGCCTGGAGTCCCCGTCGGACTAACAATGAGCAGTTCTTC.